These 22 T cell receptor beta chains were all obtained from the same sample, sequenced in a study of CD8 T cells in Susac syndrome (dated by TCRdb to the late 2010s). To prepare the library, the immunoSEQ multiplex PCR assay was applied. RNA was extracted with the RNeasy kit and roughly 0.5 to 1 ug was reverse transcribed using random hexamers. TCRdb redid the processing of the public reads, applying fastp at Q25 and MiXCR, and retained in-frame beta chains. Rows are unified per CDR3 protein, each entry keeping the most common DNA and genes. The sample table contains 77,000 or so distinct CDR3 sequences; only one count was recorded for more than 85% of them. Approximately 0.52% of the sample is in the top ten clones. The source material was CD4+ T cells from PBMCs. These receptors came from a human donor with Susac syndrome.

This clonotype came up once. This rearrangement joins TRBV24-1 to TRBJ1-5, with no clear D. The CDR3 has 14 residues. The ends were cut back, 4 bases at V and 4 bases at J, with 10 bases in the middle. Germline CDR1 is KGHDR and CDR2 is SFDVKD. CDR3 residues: CATSEGTVNQPQHF. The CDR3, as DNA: TGTGCCACCAGTGAGGGCACAGTAAATCAGCCCCAGCATTTT.

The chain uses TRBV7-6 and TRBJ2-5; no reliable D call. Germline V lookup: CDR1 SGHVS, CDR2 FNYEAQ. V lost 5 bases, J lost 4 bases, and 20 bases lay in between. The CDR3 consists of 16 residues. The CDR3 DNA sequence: TGTGCCAGCAGCCGAGAGGTCCCCAGATGGTCAGAGACCCAGTACTTC. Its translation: CASSREVPRWSETQYF. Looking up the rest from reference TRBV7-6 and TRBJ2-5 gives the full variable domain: GAGVSQSPRYKVTKRGQDVALRCDPISGHVSLYWYRQALGQGPEFLTYFNYEAQQDKSGLPNDRFSAERPEGSISTLTIQRTEQRDSAMYRCASSREVPRWSETQYFGPGTRLLVL.

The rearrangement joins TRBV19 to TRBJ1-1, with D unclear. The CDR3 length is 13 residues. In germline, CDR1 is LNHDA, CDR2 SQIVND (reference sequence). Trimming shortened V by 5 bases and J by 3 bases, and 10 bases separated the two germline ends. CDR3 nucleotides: TGTGCCAGTAGTGCGAGGAGGGACACTGAAGCTTTCTTT. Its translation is CASSARRDTEAFF.

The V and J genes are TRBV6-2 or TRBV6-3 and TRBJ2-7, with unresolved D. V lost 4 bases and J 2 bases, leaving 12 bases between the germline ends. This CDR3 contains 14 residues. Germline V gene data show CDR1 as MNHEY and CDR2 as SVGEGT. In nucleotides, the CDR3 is TGTGCCAGCAGTTTGGACGGGCTGACCTACGAGCAGTACTTC. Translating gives CASSLDGLTYEQYF.

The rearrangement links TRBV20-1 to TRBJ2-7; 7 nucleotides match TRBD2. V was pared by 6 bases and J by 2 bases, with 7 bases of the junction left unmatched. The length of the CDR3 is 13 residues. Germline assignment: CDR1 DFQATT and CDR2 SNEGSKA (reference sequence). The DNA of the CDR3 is TGCAGTGCCCCCGGGGGGAGAGCCTACGAGCAGTACTTC. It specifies CSAPGGRAYEQYF.

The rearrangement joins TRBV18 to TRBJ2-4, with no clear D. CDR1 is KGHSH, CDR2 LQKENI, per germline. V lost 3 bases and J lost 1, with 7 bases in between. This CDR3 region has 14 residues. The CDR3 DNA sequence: TGTGCCAGCTCACCTCAAACGGCCAAAAACATTCAGTACTTC. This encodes CASSPQTAKNIQYF.

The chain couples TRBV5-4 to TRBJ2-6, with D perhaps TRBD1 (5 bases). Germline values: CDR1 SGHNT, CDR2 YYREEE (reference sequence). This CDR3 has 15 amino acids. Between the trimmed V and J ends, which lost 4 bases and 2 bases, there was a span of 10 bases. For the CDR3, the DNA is TGTGCCAGCAGCCCCCAGGGTACTGGGGCCAACGTCCTGACTTTC. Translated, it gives CASSPQGTGANVLTF.

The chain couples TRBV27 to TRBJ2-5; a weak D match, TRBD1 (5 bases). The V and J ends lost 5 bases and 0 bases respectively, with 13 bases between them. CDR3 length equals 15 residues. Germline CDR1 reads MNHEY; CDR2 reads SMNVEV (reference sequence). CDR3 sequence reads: CASSNSWGYQETQYF. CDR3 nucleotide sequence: TGTGCCAGCAGTAATTCGTGGGGCTACCAAGAGACCCAGTACTTC.

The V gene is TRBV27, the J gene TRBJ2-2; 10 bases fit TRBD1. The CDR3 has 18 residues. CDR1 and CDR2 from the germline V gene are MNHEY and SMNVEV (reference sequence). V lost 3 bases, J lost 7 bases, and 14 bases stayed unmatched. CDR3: CASSFVYPGQGNFGELFF. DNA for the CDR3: TGTGCCAGCAGTTTCGTTTACCCGGGACAGGGGAATTTCGGGGAGCTGTTTTTT.

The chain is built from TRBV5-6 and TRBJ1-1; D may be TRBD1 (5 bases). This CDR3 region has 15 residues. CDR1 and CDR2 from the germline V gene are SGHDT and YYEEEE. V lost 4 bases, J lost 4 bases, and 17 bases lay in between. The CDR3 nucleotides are TGTGCCAGCAGCCCTACGACAGTTCGGGGCACTGAAGCTTTCTTT. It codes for CASSPTTVRGTEAFF.

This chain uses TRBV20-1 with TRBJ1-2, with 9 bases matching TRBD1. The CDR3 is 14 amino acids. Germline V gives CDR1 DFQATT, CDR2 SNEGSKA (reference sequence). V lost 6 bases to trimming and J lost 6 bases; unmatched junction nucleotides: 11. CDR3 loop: CSAAHRGLGDGYTF. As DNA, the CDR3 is TGCAGTGCAGCTCACAGGGGGCTTGGAGATGGCTACACCTTC.

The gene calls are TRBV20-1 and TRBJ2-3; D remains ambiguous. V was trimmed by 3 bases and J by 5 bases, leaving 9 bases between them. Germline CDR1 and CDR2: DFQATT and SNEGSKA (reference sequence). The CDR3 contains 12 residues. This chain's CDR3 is CSASPLGDTQYF. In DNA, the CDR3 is TGCAGTGCTAGCCCCTTAGGAGATACGCAGTATTTT.

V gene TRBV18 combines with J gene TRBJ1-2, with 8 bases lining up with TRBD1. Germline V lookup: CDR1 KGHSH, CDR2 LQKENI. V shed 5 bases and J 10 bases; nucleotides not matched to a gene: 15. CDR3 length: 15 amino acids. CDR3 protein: CASSNPSPQTGDYTF. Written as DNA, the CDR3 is TGTGCCAGCTCAAACCCTTCCCCCCAGACAGGGGACTACACCTTC. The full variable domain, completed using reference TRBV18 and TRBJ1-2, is NAGVMQNPRHLVRRRGQEARLRCSPMKGHSHVYWYRQLPEEGLKFMVYLQKENIIDESGMPKERFSAEFPKEGPSILRIQQVVRGDSAAYFCASSNPSPQTGDYTFGSGTRLTVV.

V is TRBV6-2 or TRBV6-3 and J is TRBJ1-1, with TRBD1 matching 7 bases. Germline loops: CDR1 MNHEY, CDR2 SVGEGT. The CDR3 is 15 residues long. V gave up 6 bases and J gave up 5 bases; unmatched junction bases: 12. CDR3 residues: CASSRGGLGSTEAFF. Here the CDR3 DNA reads TGTGCCAGCAGCCGAGGGGGCTTGGGGAGTACTGAAGCTTTCTTT.

The chain's CDR3 is CASSLSAGLYNEQFF. In DNA form, the CDR3 reads TGTGCCAGTAGTTTATCGGCGGGACTATACAATGAGCAGTTCTTC. The rearrangement uses TRBV19 and TRBJ2-1; 7 bases align to TRBD2. The V and J ends lost 5 bases and 4 bases, in that order; junction bases with no gene match: 8. The CDR3 is 15 residues long. CDR1 is LNHDA, CDR2 SQIVND, per germline (reference sequence).

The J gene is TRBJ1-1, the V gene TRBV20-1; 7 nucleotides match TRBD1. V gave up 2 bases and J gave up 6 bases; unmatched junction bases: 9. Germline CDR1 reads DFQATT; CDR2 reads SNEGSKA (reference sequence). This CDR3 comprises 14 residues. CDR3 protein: CSARRTGDRSEAFF. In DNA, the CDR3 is TGCAGTGCTAGAAGAACAGGGGATCGCTCTGAAGCTTTCTTT.

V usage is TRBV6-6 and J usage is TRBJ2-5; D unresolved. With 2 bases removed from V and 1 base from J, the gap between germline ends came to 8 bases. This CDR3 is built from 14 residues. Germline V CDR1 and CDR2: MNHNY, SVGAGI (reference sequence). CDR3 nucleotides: TGTGCCAGCAGTTACGGTGGCCGCCAAGAGACCCAGTACTTC. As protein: CASSYGGRQETQYF.

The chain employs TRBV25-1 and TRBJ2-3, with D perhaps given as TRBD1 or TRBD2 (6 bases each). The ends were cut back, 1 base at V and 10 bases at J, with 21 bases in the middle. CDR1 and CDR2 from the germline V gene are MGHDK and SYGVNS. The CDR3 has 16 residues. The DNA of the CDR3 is TGTGCCAGCAGTGAATTACACGGGAGAGGGGGGTGGGCGCAGTATTTT. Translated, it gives CASSELHGRGGWAQYF.

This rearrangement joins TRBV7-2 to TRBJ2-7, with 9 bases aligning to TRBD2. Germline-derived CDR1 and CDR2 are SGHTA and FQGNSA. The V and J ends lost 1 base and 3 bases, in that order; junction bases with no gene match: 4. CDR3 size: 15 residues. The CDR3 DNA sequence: TGTGCCAGCAGCTTAGGAGCGGGGGGCCTCTACGAGCAGTACTTC. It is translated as CASSLGAGGLYEQYF.

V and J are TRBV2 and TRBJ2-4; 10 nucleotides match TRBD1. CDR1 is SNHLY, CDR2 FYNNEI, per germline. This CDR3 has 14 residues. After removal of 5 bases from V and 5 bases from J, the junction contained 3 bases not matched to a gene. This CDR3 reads CASSRDRGQNIQYF. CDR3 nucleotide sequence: TGTGCCAGCAGTCGGGACAGGGGTCAAAACATTCAGTACTTC.

CDR3 in DNA: TGTGCCAGCAGTGATGAGCAAAACAATCAGCCCCAGCATTTT. This sequence encodes CASSDEQNNQPQHF. The rearrangement links TRBV6-1 to TRBJ1-5, with D uncertain. CDR1 MNHNS and CDR2 SASEGT come from the germline V gene. Trimming left V 3 bases short and J 3 bases short, with 9 bases between. There are 14 residues in the CDR3.

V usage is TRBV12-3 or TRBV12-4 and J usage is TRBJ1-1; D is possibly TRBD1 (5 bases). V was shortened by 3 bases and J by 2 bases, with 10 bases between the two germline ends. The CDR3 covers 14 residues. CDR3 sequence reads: CASSLARANTEAFF. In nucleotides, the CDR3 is TGTGCCAGCAGTTTGGCCAGGGCCAACACTGAAGCTTTCTTT.